One T cell receptor beta chain is described in this entry. Its specificity is not known. The data stem from a study of T cells after yellow fever vaccination. The CDR3 runs 12 residues. Germline-derived CDR1 and CDR2 are SQVTM and ANQGSEA. Study-level points and caveats: Bulk-population clonotypes that are abundant could appear as contaminants in FACS-sorted repertoires. Post-booster repertoires contained most primary-vaccination clones again (96% CD4, around 88% CD8). Of the clonotypes, a small share occurred in both CD4 and CD8 compartments.

One entry per CDR3 protein, called by TCRdb with MiXCR from the 5' RACE reads. The table lists about 550,000 distinct CDR3 sequences, about 19% of them singletons. This sequence joins TRBV29-1 and TRBJ2-5; the match to TRBD1 covers 8 bases. The sequences come from PBMCs, collected 15 days after the yellow fever booster vaccination. This clonotype originated in a man in his thirties or forties who received the YFV17D yellow fever vaccine. The CDR3 nucleotides read TGCAGTGGGTCACGGACAGGGGAGACCCAGTACTTC. This codes for CSGSRTGETQYF.